This T cell receptor (beta chain) came from a study of T-cell reconstitution after alpha-beta-depleted transplantation in children. CDR3 length: 13 amino acids. Trimming removed 2 bases from V and 6 bases from J, with 11 bases in between. Germline CDR1 and CDR2: SGDLS and YYNGEE. This clonotype was observed many times. Unique molecular identifiers were used in preparing the TCRbeta library. TCRdb fed the PCR reads into MiXCR, producing one record per CDR3 protein. The profile shows roughly 220,000 distinct CDR3 sequences, roughly a tenth of them singletons. Sequences were derived from PBMCs from the stem cell graft donor, sampled from the stem cell graft. V is TRBV9 and J is TRBJ1-2; tentatively, D is TRBD1 (6 bases). The sequence was obtained from a human donor who donated a stem cell graft to a child with SCID. The CDR3 region is CASSVREGDGYTF. In DNA form, the CDR3 reads TGTGCCAGCAGCGTCAGGGAGGGGGATGGCTACACCTTC.